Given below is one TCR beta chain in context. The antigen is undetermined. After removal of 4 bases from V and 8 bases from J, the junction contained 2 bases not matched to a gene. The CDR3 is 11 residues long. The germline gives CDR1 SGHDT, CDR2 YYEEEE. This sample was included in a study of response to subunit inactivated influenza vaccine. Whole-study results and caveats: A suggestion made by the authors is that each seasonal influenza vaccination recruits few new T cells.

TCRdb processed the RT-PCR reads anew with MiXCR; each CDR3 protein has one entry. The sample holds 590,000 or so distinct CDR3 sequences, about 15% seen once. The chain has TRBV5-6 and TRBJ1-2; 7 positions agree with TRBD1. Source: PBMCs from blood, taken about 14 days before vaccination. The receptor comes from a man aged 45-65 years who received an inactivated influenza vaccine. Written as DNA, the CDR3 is TGTGCCAGCAGCAACAGGGGAGGCTACACCTTC. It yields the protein CASSNRGGYTF.